The clone carrying this T cell receptor (beta chain) appeared a few times. As yet, its antigen is unknown. Unique molecular identifiers were incorporated into the prepared TCRbeta library. TCRdb re-called the PCR reads with MiXCR, one entry per CDR3 protein. The sample has hundreds of thousands of distinct CDR3 sequences, just over 7.5% seen once; the top ten hold 9.1%. This sample is part of a study of T-cell reconstitution after alpha-beta-depleted transplantation in children. Study-wide points: Where some patients showed high TCRbeta diversity at day 60, it came from recipient T cells and thymic progenitors that had survived. After one year, T-cell counts and TCRbeta diversity mostly came from new T cells. Roughly two months post-transplant, alpha-beta T cells reportedly originated from several hundred graft clones that had expanded.

The CDR3 is 13 amino acids. With 2 bases removed from V and 14 bases from J, the gap between germline ends came to 14 bases. Germline V gene lookup returns CDR1 SGDLS and CDR2 YYNGEE. The sequences come from peripheral blood, collected 360 days after TCRalphabeta/CD19-depleted stem cell transplant. The chain employs TRBV9 and TRBJ1-6; the D is unclear. This TCR was sampled from a female patient aged 2-10 years who had a stem cell transplant for Fanconi anemia, so the T cells may come from the graft donor. The CDR3 nucleotides read TGTGCCAGCAGCGTTAAAGTGTGGGGTTCCCTCCACTTT. Translating it yields CASSVKVWGSLHF.